This note documents a single T cell receptor (beta chain) sequence. Its antigen target is currently unknown. There are no base qualities to consult, and no much larger clone falls within one base. The CDR3 numbers 15 residues from cysteine through phenylalanine. The retained sequence is limited to the CDR3, 45 bases, with the frame set at the first base. The germline V gene supplies CDR1 SGHRS and CDR2 YFSETQ. Unmatched junction bases come to 7, with V trimmed by 4 bases and J by 2 bases. Reading the label with the study, this specimen's time point is: pre-sensitization, week 0. The label giving this sample's treatment or condition can be read as: therapeutic diphenylcyclopropenone sensitization with weekly scalp DPC. At each patch-test visit, blood was drawn before the patch test was applied. Patients were eligible if aged 18 to 70, diagnosed with alopecia and judged suitable for DPC therapy, and pregnant patients were excluded. Total RNA was extracted from unfractionated whole blood collected in Tempus Blood RNA tubes.

Library preparation used RACE. The sequencer listed for this sample is NextSeq 500. Library preparation attached unique molecular identifiers to individual cDNA molecules for quantitative, reproducible TCR counting. For every blood RNA sample, sequencing covered both the TCR alpha and TCR beta chains. Under the source paper's analysis protocol: A median of roughly 99,000 TCRs per sample was observed, with a range of about 20,000 to 750,000. The Decombinator software suite was used to annotate V, J and CDR3 in the TCR reads. For PS versus PT1 abundance plots, all samples were subsampled to the same number of TCRs (28,000). TCRs were defined as expanded if absent before sensitization and observed at least eight times at the 2-week time point. TCRdb reran the public reads through fastp at Q25 and MiXCR, keeping productive beta chains. Each CDR3 protein gets just one entry, which takes the most common genes and DNA from the rows behind it. The V and J calls were not made by the authors but by TCRdb's processing. The sample yields 200,000 to 300,000 distinct CDR3 sequences; roughly 8.9% were counted once. Of the sample, around 2.5% is held by the ten largest clones.

The sample comes from a study of human T cells and chemical hapten exposure (dated by TCRdb to about 2021). Some background on the complete study: For sensitization, 2% DPC in acetone was applied to a roughly 2 cm by roughly 2 cm area of upper inner arm skin. For TCR sequencing, blood came from about 28 alopecia patients at anywhere from one to four time points (pre-sensitization, 2, 6 and 24 weeks). Patch testing on the upper back used Finn chambers containing 0.01% DPC, with scoring done after 6 days according to International Contact Dermatitis Research Group standards. Blood samples were taken from patients before sensitization (week 0) and at 2, 6 and about 24 weeks after DPC sensitization. Throughout the approximately 25-week study period, patients were also given weekly therapeutic DPC doses on the scalp. Alopecia areata with under or over 50% scalp involvement, alopecia totalis and alopecia universalis were represented in the patient cohort, which was mostly female. The libraries were sequenced as a pool, and the TCR yield per sample differed mostly because of small variations in library volumes within the pool. In alopecia patients, the study followed how the peripheral blood TCR repertoire changed in vivo over primary and secondary sensitization to diphenylcyclopropenone (DPC), a hapten. General findings and caveats noted by the study authors: No change with DPC sensitization was found in the number of TCRs above 1 in 1000 frequency, and no evidence of global repertoire structure alterations was found. Repeated subsampling changed both the strength of the expansion versus patch-test correlation and the threshold at which the correlation became significant. Compared with pre-sensitization or healthy control sets, expanded TCRs formed significantly more large CDR3 similarity clusters, which is consistent with antigen-driven responses. Because every patient had alopecia, a presumed autoimmune disease, the patients' immune response might differ from that of healthy individuals. A positive correlation was found between the number of PT1 expanded TCRs and patch test score, with significance reached at thresholds 8, 16 and 32 but not 4.

The chain employs TRBV5-1 and TRBJ2-5; 8 central nucleotides agree with TRBD1. The sample was whole blood, taken in connection with sensitization to the hapten diphenylcyclopropenone (DPC). The origin of this receptor is a woman aged 40-49 years with alopecia areata. Some clones in this sample may be carry-over from other donors' samples. The CDR3: CASSIDTGGQETQYF. The DNA reads TGCGCCAGCAGCATCGATACAGGGGGTCAAGAGACCCAGTACTTC.